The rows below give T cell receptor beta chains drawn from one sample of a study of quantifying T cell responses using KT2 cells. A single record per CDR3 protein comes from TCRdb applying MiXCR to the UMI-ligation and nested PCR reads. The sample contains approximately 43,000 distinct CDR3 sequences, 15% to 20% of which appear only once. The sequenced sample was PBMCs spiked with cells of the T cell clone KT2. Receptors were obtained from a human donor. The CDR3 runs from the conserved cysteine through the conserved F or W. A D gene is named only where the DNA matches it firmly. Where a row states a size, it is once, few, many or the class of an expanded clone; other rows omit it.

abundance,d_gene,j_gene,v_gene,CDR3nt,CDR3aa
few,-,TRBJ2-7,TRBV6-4,TGTGCCAGCAGTGAACGGCCCCAGGACGAGCAGTACTTC,CASSERPQDEQYF
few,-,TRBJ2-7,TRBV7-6,TGTGCCAGCAGCTTAGAGAAGGGAGCGATCGAGCAGTACTTC,CASSLEKGAIEQYF
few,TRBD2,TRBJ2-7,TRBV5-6,TGTGCCAGCAGCTTCGGGGGGGGTAACTACGAGCAGTACTTC,CASSFGGGNYEQYF
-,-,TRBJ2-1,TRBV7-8,TGTGCCAGCAGCCCACGGACCAACAATGAGCAGTTCTTC,CASSPRTNNEQFF
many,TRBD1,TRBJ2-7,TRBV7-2,TGTGCCAGCAGCTTAAAAGGGGGCCTGGACGAGCAGTACTTC,CASSLKGGLDEQYF
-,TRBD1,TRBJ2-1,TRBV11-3,TGTGCCTCCGGACAGGGGGCCTACAATGAGCAGTTCTTC,CASGQGAYNEQFF
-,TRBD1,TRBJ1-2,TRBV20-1,TGCAGTGCTAGAGCCCAGGACAGGGGGTTTAGCTATGGCTACACCTTC,CSARAQDRGFSYGYTF
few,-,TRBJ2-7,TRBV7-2,TGTGCCAGCAGCCGGACGGTAGGAGACGAGCAGTACTTC,CASSRTVGDEQYF
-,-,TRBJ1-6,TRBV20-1,TGCAGTGCTAGTTTAGCAGGGGTGGTGTCACCCCTCCACTTT,CSASLAGVVSPLHF
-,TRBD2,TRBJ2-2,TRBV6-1,TGTGCCAGCCAGTCGACTAGCGGGACCGGGGAGCTGTTTTTT,CASQSTSGTGELFF
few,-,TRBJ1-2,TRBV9,TGTGCCAGCAGCCCCTACGAGGGGCAGACTAACTATGGCTACACCTTC,CASSPYEGQTNYGYTF
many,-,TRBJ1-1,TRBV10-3,TGTGCCATCAGTGAGTCGGGCGGACACGGCGGGATCCCTTTCTTT,CAISESGGHGGIPFF
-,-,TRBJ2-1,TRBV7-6,TGTGCCAGCTTAAACTATTACAATGAGCAGTTCTTC,CASLNYYNEQFF
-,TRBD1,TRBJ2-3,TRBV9,TGTGCCAGCAGCGTAGGGGGACAGGAGGCAGATACGCAGTATTTT,CASSVGGQEADTQYF
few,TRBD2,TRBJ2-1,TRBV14,TGTGCCAGCAGCCAGTCTGGGGGGGGTTTTGAGCAGTTCTTC,CASSQSGGGFEQFF
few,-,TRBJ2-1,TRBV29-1,TGCATCCCGGACCGGGACTTATACAATGAGCAGTTCTTC,CIPDRDLYNEQFF
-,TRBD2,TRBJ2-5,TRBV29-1,TGCAGCGTTGATAAAGCGGGGTTGGGGCATGAGACCCAGTACTTC,CSVDKAGLGHETQYF
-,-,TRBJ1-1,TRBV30,TGTGCCTGGAGCCCCCGAGGACGTAACACTGAAGCTTTCTTT,CAWSPRGRNTEAFF
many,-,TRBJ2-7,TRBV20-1,TGCAGTGCTGGGGCCCATTACGAGCAGTACTTC,CSAGAHYEQYF
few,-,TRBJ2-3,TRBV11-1,TGTGCCAGCCGGGCTCTGGATACAAATACGCAGTATTTT,CASRALDTNTQYF
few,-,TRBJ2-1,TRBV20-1,TGCAGTGCTAGGGGCAGACCCAGCTCCTACAATGAGCAGTTCTTC,CSARGRPSSYNEQFF
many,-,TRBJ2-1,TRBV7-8,TGTGCCAGCAGCCCCGGGACACTCTCCTACAATGAGCAGTTCTTC,CASSPGTLSYNEQFF
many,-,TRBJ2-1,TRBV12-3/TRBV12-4,TGTGCCAGCAGCACCAGGGGGCAAGGAGCGGGAGTTGCTGAGCAGTTCTTC,CASSTRGQGAGVAEQFF
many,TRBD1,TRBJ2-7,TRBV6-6,TGTGCCAGCAGTTACAGGACAGGACTCTACGAGCAGTACTTC,CASSYRTGLYEQYF
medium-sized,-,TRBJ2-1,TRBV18,TGTGCCAGCTCACCACGGGACTTCCAGGGTCATGAGCAGTTCTTC,CASSPRDFQGHEQFF
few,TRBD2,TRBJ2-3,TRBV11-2,TGTGCCAGCAGCTTAGGACTAGCGGGGTCCCCGACAGATACGCAGTATTTT,CASSLGLAGSPTDTQYF
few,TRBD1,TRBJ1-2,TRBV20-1,TGCAGTGCTCAAGGACAGGGACGGGGAGCTAACTATGGCTACACCTTC,CSAQGQGRGANYGYTF
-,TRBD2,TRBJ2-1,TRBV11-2,TGTGCCAGCAGCCCGACTACTAGCGGGAGTTATGAGCAGTTCTTC,CASSPTTSGSYEQFF
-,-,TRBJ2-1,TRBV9,TGTGCCAGCAGCGTAGCCGAAGCCAGGAGGGCCGGAGGCAATGAGCAGTTCTTC,CASSVAEARRAGGNEQFF
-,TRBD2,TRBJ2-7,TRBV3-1,TGTGCCAGCAGCCAAGGTATTCTAGCGGGGACGGGGGAGCAGTACTTC,CASSQGILAGTGEQYF
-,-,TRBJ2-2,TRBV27,TGTGCCAGCAGTTCACGGGGGCGCAACTCCGGGGAGCTGTTTTTT,CASSSRGRNSGELFF
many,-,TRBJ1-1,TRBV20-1,TGCAGTGCTAGAGTCGAGCCCCCCTCGGAAAACACTGAAGCTTTCTTT,CSARVEPPSENTEAFF
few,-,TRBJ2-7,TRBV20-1,TGCAGTGCTAGAGACGGCTCCTACGAGCAGTACTTC,CSARDGSYEQYF
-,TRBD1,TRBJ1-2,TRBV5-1,TGCGCCAGCAGCTCCTCGACAGGGGACTATGGCTACACCTTC,CASSSSTGDYGYTF
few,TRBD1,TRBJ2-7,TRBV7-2,TGTGCCAGCAGCCAGGGGGCGGGAACCCCCTACGAGCAGTACTTC,CASSQGAGTPYEQYF
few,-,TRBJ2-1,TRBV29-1,TGCAGCGTACCCTCTGGCTGGATTTTCTACAATGAGCAGTTCTTC,CSVPSGWIFYNEQFF
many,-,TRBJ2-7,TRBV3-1,TGTGCCAGCAGCCTATCTTATCGATACGAGCAGTACTTC,CASSLSYRYEQYF
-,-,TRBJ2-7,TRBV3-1,TGTGCCAGCAGCCACGGTGGGACCTACTACGAGCAGTACTTC,CASSHGGTYYEQYF
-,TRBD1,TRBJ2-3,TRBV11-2,TGTGCCAGCAGCCCGGGACAGAGCAGGAGCACAGATACGCAGTATTTT,CASSPGQSRSTDTQYF
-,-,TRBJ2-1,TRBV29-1,TGCAGCGTCGTCTATAGCTCCTACAATGAGCAGTTCTTC,CSVVYSSYNEQFF
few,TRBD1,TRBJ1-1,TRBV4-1,TGCGCCAGCAGCCGCGGACAGGGGTTTGAAGCTTTCTTT,CASSRGQGFEAFF
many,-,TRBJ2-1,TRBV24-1,TGTGCCACCAGGGGGCCCTTGGATGAGCAGTTCTTC,CATRGPLDEQFF
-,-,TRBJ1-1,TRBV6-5,TGTGCCAGCAGCCGAGGGACGTTGGACACTGAAGCTTTCTTT,CASSRGTLDTEAFF
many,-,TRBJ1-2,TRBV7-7,TGTGCCAGCAGCTTAGATCGGACGAACGGTGGCTACACCTTC,CASSLDRTNGGYTF
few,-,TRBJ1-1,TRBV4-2,TGTGCCAGCAGCCAAGGGGGCGTTGGGGTCATGAACACTGAAGCTTTCTTT,CASSQGGVGVMNTEAFF
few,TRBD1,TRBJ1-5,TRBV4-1,TGCGCCAGCAGCCAACGGGACAGTAGCAATCAGCCCCAGCATTTT,CASSQRDSSNQPQHF